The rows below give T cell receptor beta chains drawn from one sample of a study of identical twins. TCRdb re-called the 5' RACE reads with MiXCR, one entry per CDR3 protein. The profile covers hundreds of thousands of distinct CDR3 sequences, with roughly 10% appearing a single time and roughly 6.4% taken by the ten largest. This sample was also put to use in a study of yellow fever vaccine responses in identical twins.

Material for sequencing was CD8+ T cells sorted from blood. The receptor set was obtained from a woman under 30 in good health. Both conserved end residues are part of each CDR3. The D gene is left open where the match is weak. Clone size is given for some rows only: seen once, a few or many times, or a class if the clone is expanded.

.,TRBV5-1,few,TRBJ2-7,TGCGCCAGCAGCCTGGATCTTACTTACGAGCAGTACTTC,CASSLDLTYEQYF
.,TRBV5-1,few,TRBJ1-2,TGCGCCAGCAGCTTGGCCGAGGACTATGGCTACACCTTC,CASSLAEDYGYTF
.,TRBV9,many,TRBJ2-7,TGTGCCAGCAGCGTAGGCAGGGGTAGCTCCTACGAGCAGTACTTC,CASSVGRGSSYEQYF
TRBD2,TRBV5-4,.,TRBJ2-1,TGTGCCAGCAGCTCGGGAGGGAGGGCCTCCGATGAGCAGTTCTTC,CASSSGGRASDEQFF
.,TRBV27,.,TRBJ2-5,TGTGCCAGCAGTCCGTCCCCCGGGACGAAAGAGACCCAGTACTTC,CASSPSPGTKETQYF
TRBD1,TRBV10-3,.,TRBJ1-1,TGTGCCATCAGTGCGTACAACCGGGACAGGGCCAACACTGAAGCTTTCTTT,CAISAYNRDRANTEAFF
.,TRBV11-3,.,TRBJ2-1,TGTGCCAGCAGCTTAGGCAGGAACTACGGGGAGCAGTTCTTC,CASSLGRNYGEQFF
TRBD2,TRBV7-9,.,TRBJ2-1,TGTGCCAGCAGCTTAGGAACTAGCGGAGGTTACAATGAGCAGTTCTTC,CASSLGTSGGYNEQFF
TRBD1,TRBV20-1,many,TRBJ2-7,TGCAGTGCGTCCGACAGGGGGTACGAGCAGTACTTC,CSASDRGYEQYF
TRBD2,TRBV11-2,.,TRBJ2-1,TGTGCCAGCAGCCCGATAGCGGGAAACTACAATGAGCAGTTCTTC,CASSPIAGNYNEQFF
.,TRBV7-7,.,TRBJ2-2,TGTGCTAGCAGCTTAAGACAGGGCGGGGACACCGGGGAGCTGTTTTTT,CASSLRQGGDTGELFF
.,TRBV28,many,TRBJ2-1,TGTGCCAGCAGTTTAAGGCTGATCTCCTACAATGAGCAGTTCTTC,CASSLRLISYNEQFF
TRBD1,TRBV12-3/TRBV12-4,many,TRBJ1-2,TGTGCCAGCAGTGGAGGGGGCCCGTGGGGCTACACCTTC,CASSGGGPWGYTF
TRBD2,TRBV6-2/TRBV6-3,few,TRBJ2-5,TGTGCCAGCAGTTACTCAGACCCACAAGCGGGGGAAGCCGAACAAGAGACCCAGTACTTC,CASSYSDPQAGEAEQETQYF
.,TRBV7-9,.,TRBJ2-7,TGTGCCAGCAGCTTAGGGCCCCCCGCGGGTCGAGCCTACGAGCAGTACTTC,CASSLGPPAGRAYEQYF
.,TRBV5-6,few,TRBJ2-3,TGTGCCAGCAGCCCCGAGGCGTGGGCGGATACGCAGTATTTT,CASSPEAWADTQYF
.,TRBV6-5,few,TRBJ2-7,TGTGCCACAGCTAGGAGGGAAAGGTCGTCCTACGAGCAGTACTTC,CATARRERSSYEQYF
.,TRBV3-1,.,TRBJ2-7,TGTGCCAGCTGCCAAGATCTGACAGACTCCCGCTCCTACGAGCAGTACTTC,CASCQDLTDSRSYEQYF
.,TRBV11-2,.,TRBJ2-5,TGTGCCAGCAGCTTCGGCGGTGGGTCCCGGGCCCAGTACTTC,CASSFGGGSRAQYF
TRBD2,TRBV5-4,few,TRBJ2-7,TGTGCCAGTGGGACTAGCGGGAGCCCCCTCGAGCAGTACTTC,CASGTSGSPLEQYF
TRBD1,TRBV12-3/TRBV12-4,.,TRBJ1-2,TGTGCCAGCAGTTCAAGTTACAGGGGGCAGAACTATGGCTACACCTTC,CASSSSYRGQNYGYTF
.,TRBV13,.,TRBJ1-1,TGTGCCAGCAGCTTAGCAGGGAGTGAAGCTTTCTTT,CASSLAGSEAFF
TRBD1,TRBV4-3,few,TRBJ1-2,TGCGCCAGCAACCCGGGACAGGGACAGTTTAACTATGGCTACACCTTC,CASNPGQGQFNYGYTF
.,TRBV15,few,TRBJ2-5,TGTGCCACCAGCACCCCCGGGACCCAGTACTTC,CATSTPGTQYF
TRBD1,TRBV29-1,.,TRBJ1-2,TGCAGCGTTGCGGGACAGACCGATAGCCCCTATGGCTACACCTTC,CSVAGQTDSPYGYTF
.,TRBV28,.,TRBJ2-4,TGTGCCAGCAGTCCAGGCCGGGGTGAAAACATTCAGTACTTC,CASSPGRGENIQYF
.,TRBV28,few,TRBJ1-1,TGTGCCAGCAGTTATCACATGCCGAACACTGAAGCTTTCTTT,CASSYHMPNTEAFF
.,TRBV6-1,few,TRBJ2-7,TGTGCCAGCAGGGCCGGGGTAACCTACGAGCAGTACTTC,CASRAGVTYEQYF
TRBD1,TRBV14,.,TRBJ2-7,TGTGCCAGCAGCCACCTTTTGGGGACAGGGGACGAGCAGTACTTC,CASSHLLGTGDEQYF
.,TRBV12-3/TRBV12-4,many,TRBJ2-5,TGTGCCAGCAGTCCAGAGTCTAGCGTCTCCCAAGAGACCCAGTACTTC,CASSPESSVSQETQYF
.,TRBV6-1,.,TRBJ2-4,TGTGCCAGCAGTGGGATTTCCAAAAACATTCAGTACTTC,CASSGISKNIQYF
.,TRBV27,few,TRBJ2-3,TGTGCCAGCAGTGGAATCACAGATACGCAGTATTTT,CASSGITDTQYF
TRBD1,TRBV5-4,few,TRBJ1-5,TGTGCCAGCAGCTTATGGCCGGGACAGCCTTATAGTGGCAATCAGCCCCAGCATTTT,CASSLWPGQPYSGNQPQHF
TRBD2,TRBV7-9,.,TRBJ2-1,TGTGCCAGCAGCCCTAGACTAGCGGCTACCAATCGAGGCGAGCAGTTCTTC,CASSPRLAATNRGEQFF
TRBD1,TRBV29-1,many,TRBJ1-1,TGCAGCGTTGAACCCCTTAGAGAGAGGGGGCTTTCAACTGAAGCTTTCTTT,CSVEPLRERGLSTEAFF
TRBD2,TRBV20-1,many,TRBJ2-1,TGCAGTGCTCCACGGACTAGCGGCTCCTACAATGAGCAGTTCTTC,CSAPRTSGSYNEQFF
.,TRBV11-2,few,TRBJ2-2,TGTGCCAGCAGCTTAGAGGTACCACCCAACACCGGGGAGCTGTTTTTT,CASSLEVPPNTGELFF
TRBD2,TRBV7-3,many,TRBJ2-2,TGTGCCAGCAGCTTATGGGCTAGCGGGGGGGCCGTCACCGGGGAGCTGTTTTTT,CASSLWASGGAVTGELFF
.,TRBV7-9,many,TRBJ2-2,TGTGCCAGCAGCTTATCCACCGGGGAGCTGTTTTTT,CASSLSTGELFF
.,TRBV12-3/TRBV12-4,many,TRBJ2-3,TGTGCCAGCAGTCCCCCAGGGGGGGGAGATACGCAGTATTTT,CASSPPGGGDTQYF
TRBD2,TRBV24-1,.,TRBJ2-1,TGTGCCACCAGTGATTTGGGGCAGGAAGCGGGAGAGAATGAGCAGTTCTTC,CATSDLGQEAGENEQFF
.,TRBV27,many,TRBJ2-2,TGTGCCAGCAGTTTATTTTGGGAGAACACCGGGGAGCTGTTTTTT,CASSLFWENTGELFF
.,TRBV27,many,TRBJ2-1,TGTGCCAGCAAATCTAACCTCCTAATGGTTTCACCCGGGTTCTTC,CASKSNLLMVSPGFF
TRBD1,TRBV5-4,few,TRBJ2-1,TGTGCCAGCAGCCCGGGACAGGGATACGACAATGAGCAGTTCTTC,CASSPGQGYDNEQFF
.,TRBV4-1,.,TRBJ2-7,TGCGCCAGCAGCCAGGAGGGCAGGGCCTCCTACGAGCAGTACTTC,CASSQEGRASYEQYF
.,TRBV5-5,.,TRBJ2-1,TGTGCCAGCAGACCCTTCCCCCCTGCATACAATGAGCAGTTCTTC,CASRPFPPAYNEQFF
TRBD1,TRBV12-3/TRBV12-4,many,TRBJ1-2,TGTGCCAGCAGTCCACCGGACAGGGTTTATGGCTACACCTTC,CASSPPDRVYGYTF
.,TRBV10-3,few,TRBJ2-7,TGTGCCATCAGACCGGGACTCCCCCTGGGGGAGCAGTACTTC,CAIRPGLPLGEQYF